In this sample, the clone carrying this T cell receptor (beta chain) turned up many times. The antigen is unknown. This sample is drawn from a study of T cells in Graves' hyperthyroidism and ophthalmopathy. Points from the study as a whole: Peripheral blood also featured most of the thyroid clonotypes expanded above 0.001.

The CDR3 runs 17 residues. Germline CDR1 is MNHEY and CDR2 is SVGAGI. The trim removed 2 bases at V and 1 base at J, leaving 8 bases unmatched. The TCR beta CDR3 regions underwent amplification using RNA transcripts as the source. TCR CDR3 regions were first amplified by RT-PCR with HTBI primers. TCRdb processed the multiplex PCR reads anew with MiXCR; each CDR3 protein has one entry. The table records about 600,000 distinct CDR3 sequences, around 15% of them present only once. Sequences were obtained from blood. The chain joins TRBV6-5 to TRBJ2-7, with 10 bases that match TRBD1. The sequence was obtained from a woman aged 45-59 years with Graves' ophthalmopathy. The CDR3 coding sequence is TGTGCCAGCAGTTACCGGACCTGGGACAGGGGTTCCTACGAGCAGTACTTC. Translated, it gives CASSYRTWDRGSYEQYF.